This T cell receptor (beta chain) is drawn from a study of siplizumab effects on memory and regulatory T cells. Study-wide points: Fewer alloreactive sequences mapped to unstimulated CD4+ memory cells under siplizumab. Naive T cells appeared more varied than memory cells and looked like key alloresponse contributors.

On this clone itself: Its matching antigen is unknown.

Germline trimming cut 3 bases from V and 7 bases from J; bases unmatched to any gene: 11. The length of the CDR3 is 17 residues. Germline V lookup: CDR1 KGHSH, CDR2 LQKENI. Some clones are missing from TCRdb's copy, which holds only in-frame ones; the method was immunoSEQ multiplex PCR. Of some 100,000 clones in the sample, roughly 94% were seen once. This TCR came from a human donor in good health. The gene calls are TRBV18 and TRBJ1-5; 11 bases agree with TRBD1. Sequencing input: Tregs sorted from blood. CDR3 DNA: TGTGCCAGCTCACCCTATGGGGGGACAGGGGGGAGCCAGCCCCAGCATTTT. Translating it yields CASSPYGGTGGSQPQHF.